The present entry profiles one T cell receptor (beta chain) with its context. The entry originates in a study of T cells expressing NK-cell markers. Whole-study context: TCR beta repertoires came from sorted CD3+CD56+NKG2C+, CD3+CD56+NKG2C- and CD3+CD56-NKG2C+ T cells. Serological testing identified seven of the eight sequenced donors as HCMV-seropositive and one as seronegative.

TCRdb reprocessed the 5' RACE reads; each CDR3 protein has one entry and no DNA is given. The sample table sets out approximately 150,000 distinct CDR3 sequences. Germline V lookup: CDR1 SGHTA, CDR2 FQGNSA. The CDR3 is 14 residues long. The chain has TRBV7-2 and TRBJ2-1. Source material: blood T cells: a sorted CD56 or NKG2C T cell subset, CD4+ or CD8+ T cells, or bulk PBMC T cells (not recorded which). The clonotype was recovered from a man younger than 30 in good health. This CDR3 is CASSLGVLYNEQFF.